Each of the 16 T cell receptor beta chains below was sequenced from the same sample in a study of T cell changes during pregnancy in multiple sclerosis. TCRdb keeps only in-frame clones here, not all; method: immunoSEQ multiplex PCR. Of tens of thousands of clones in the sample, 93% were seen once. The sample here was peripheral blood, taken in the second trimester of pregnancy. These receptors were obtained from a female donor in good health, enrolled as a control in a pregnancy study.

V usage is TRBV6-1 and J usage is TRBJ2-5, with 7 positions matching TRBD2. J lost 5 bases, V lost 3 bases, and 3 bases had no gene match. The CDR3 sequence is 13 residues long. Germline V gene lookup returns CDR1 MNHNS and CDR2 SASEGT. CDR3 in DNA: TGTGCCAGCAGTGACAGCGGGGTTGAGACCCAGTACTTC. Translated: CASSDSGVETQYF.

V is TRBV6-5 and J is TRBJ1-5; maybe TRBD1 (6 bases). The CDR3 length is 14 residues. Germline V gene data show CDR1 as MNHEY and CDR2 as SVGAGI. The V end was cut by 6 bases, the J end by 5 bases, with 14 bases between. The CDR3 loop reads CASRKHRVDQPQHF. DNA of the CDR3: TGTGCCAGCAGAAAACACAGGGTGGATCAGCCCCAGCATTTT.

This chain joins TRBV27 and TRBJ1-5; perhaps TRBD1 as D (5 bases). The CDR3 contains 12 residues. Looked up from germline, CDR1 is MNHEY and CDR2 is SMNVEV (reference sequence). The V end was cut by 6 bases, the J end by 4 bases, with 7 bases between. CDR3 region: CASRRQNQPQHF. The CDR3 bases are TGTGCCAGCAGACGACAGAATCAGCCCCAGCATTTT.

This clone was seen a handful of times. The J gene is TRBJ1-1, the V gene TRBV7-9; D is ambiguous. This CDR3 has 16 residues. Trimming removed 5 bases from V and 3 bases from J, with 19 bases in between. In germline, CDR1 is SEHNR, CDR2 FQNEAQ (reference sequence). CDR3 bases: TGTGCCAGCAGCCGCGGGCGGTCCGAGCTGGACACTGAAGCTTTCTTT. Protein: CASSRGRSELDTEAFF. The complete variable domain, with remaining parts taken from reference TRBV7-9 and TRBJ1-1, reads DTGVSQNPRHKITKRGQNVTFRCDPISEHNRLYWYRQTLGQGPEFLTYFQNEAQLEKSRLLSDRFSAERPKGSFSTLEIQRTEQGDSAMYLCASSRGRSELDTEAFFGQGTRLTVV.

The chain carries TRBV5-5 and TRBJ1-6; TRBD1 is a possible D gene (6 bases). Germline values: CDR1 SGHKS, CDR2 YYEKEE (reference sequence). CDR3 length: 18 residues. V was clipped by 3 bases and J by 5 bases, with 21 bases between them. DNA for the CDR3: TGTGCCAGCAGCTCCCGACCTCCTGCAGGGGCGGATAATTCACCCCTCCACTTT. Encoded protein: CASSSRPPAGADNSPLHF. The complete variable domain, with remaining parts taken from reference TRBV5-5 and TRBJ1-6, reads DAGVTQSPTHLIKTRGQQVTLRCSPISGHKSVSWYQQVLGQGPQFIFQYYEKEERGRGNFPDRFSARQFPNYSSELNVNALLLGDSALYLCASSSRPPAGADNSPLHFGNGTRLTVT.

This clone was observed once. This chain joins TRBV4-2 and TRBJ1-2; the match to TRBD1 covers 11 bases. V shed 0 bases, J shed 8 bases, and the junction held 14 bases outside the gene matches. This CDR3 spans 18 amino acids. CDR1 and CDR2 (germline): LGHNA, YNFKEQ. DNA for the CDR3: TGTGCCAGCAGCCAAGATCGGTACGTCGGACAGGGGGCAGGAGGCTACACCTTC. The encoded protein is CASSQDRYVGQGAGGYTF.

The rearrangement uses TRBV7-2 and TRBJ2-2; maybe TRBD2 (7 bases). From germline, CDR1 is SGHTA and CDR2 FQGNSA. Trimming stripped 3 bases from V and 7 bases from J, with 18 bases between. The CDR3 is 16 amino acids. The CDR3 loop reads CASSFPRGGGFGELFF. Written as DNA, the CDR3 is TGTGCCAGCAGCTTCCCCAGAGGGGGGGGTTTCGGGGAGCTGTTTTTT.

This clone was picked up one time. The V gene is TRBV7-2, the J gene TRBJ1-5; 8 bases match TRBD1. CDR1 and CDR2 (germline): SGHTA, FQGNSA. The CDR3 sequence is 16 residues long. Trimming at V came to 5 bases and at J to 0 bases, leaving 6 bases not matched to a gene. CDR3 nucleotide sequence: TGTGCCAGCAGCCTAGGACAGGGCTATAGCAATCAGCCCCAGCATTTT. This sequence encodes CASSLGQGYSNQPQHF.

The V call is TRBV10-3, the J call TRBJ2-3; D possibly corresponds to TRBD1 (5 bases). Trimming removed 4 bases at V and 6 bases at J, with 11 bases between. Germline CDR1 reads ENHRY; CDR2 reads SYGVKD. CDR3 length: 13 amino acids. The DNA of the CDR3 is TGTGCCATCAGTGGTACAGGCTGGGATACGCAGTATTTT. It encodes CAISGTGWDTQYF.

The V gene is TRBV5-5, the J gene TRBJ1-3, with no clear D. V lost 6 bases, J lost 2 bases, and 15 bases lay in between. The CDR3 spans 15 residues. Per the germline V gene, CDR1 is SGHKS and CDR2 is YYEKEE (reference sequence). The CDR3 spells CASTLLTVAGNTIYF. The DNA of the CDR3 is TGTGCCAGCACCCTCCTTACAGTAGCTGGAAACACCATATATTTT.

The chain couples TRBV5-1 to TRBJ2-3; maybe TRBD2 (5 bases). Trimming shortened V by 0 bases and J by 0 bases, and 11 bases separated the two germline ends. This CDR3 spans 16 amino acids. CDR1 and CDR2 from the germline V gene are SGHRS and YFSETQ. The CDR3 here is CASSLDGELSTDTQYF. Written as DNA, the CDR3 is TGCGCCAGCAGCTTGGACGGGGAACTCAGCACAGATACGCAGTATTTT.

The rearrangement links TRBV5-6 to TRBJ2-4; D ambiguous. The germline V gene encodes CDR1 SGHDT and CDR2 YYEEEE. Trimming cost V 1 base and J 5 bases, with 10 bases left between them. This CDR3 is built from 14 residues. As DNA, the CDR3 is TGTGCCAGCAGCTTGAATTCCCTCCAAAACATTCAGTACTTC. This gives the protein CASSLNSLQNIQYF.

V usage is TRBV7-9 and J usage is TRBJ2-7, with 8 bases identical to TRBD1. The CDR3 sequence is 12 residues long. Unmatched junction bases numbered 10, after V lost 6 bases and J lost 12 bases. The germline CDR1 and CDR2 sequences are SEHNR and FQNEAQ (reference sequence). The CDR3 DNA follows: TGTGCCAGCAGTCACCCTGACAGGGGTCTGTACTTC. Translation: CASSHPDRGLYF.

V and J are TRBV9 and TRBJ1-1; TRBD1 might be the D (6 bases). This CDR3 is 15 amino acids long. V dropped 4 bases and J dropped 3 bases, with 16 bases sitting between them. Germline values: CDR1 SGDLS, CDR2 YYNGEE. The CDR3 nucleotides read TGTGCCAGCAGCTCGAATCCGGGACACGACACTGAAGCTTTCTTT. Its protein product is CASSSNPGHDTEAFF.

This clone came up once. The CDR3 coding sequence is TGCGCCAGCAGCCAAGTCCCGCGGAATACCGGGGAGCTGTTTTTT. It translates to CASSQVPRNTGELFF. The chain combines TRBV4-3 with TRBJ2-2, with D hard to call. CDR3 length: 15 residues. The germline gives CDR1 LGHNA, CDR2 YSLEER. Trimming took off 1 base at V and 5 bases at J, with 11 bases between the two ends.

The gene calls are TRBV9 and TRBJ2-1; D perhaps matches TRBD2 (7 bases). Trimming stripped 0 bases from V and 0 bases from J, with 13 bases between. The CDR3 extends over 17 amino acids. Germline V lookup: CDR1 SGDLS, CDR2 YYNGEE. In DNA form, the CDR3 reads TGTGCCAGCAGCGTAGCGGGGGGCCTAAACTCCTACAATGAGCAGTTCTTC. This gives the protein CASSVAGGLNSYNEQFF.